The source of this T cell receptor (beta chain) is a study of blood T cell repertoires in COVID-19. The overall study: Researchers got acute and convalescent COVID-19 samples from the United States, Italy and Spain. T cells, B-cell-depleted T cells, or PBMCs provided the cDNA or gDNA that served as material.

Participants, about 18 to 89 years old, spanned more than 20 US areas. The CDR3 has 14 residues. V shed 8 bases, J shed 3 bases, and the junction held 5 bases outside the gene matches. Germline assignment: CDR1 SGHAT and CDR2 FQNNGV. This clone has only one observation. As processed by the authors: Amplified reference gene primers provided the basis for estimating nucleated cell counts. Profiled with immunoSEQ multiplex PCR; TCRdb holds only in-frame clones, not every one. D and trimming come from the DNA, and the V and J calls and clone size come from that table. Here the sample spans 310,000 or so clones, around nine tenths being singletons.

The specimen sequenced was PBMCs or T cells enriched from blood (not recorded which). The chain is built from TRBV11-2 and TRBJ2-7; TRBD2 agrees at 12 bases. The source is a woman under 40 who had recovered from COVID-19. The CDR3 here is CASAGLAGGYEQYF. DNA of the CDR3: TGTGCCAGCGCGGGACTAGCGGGTGGCTACGAGCAGTACTTC. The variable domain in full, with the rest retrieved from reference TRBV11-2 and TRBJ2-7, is EAGVAQSPRYKIIEKRQSVAFWCNPISGHATLYWYQQILGQGPKLLIQFQNNGVVDDSQLPKDRFSAERLKGVDSTLKIQPAKLEDSAVYLCASAGLAGGYEQYFGPGTRLTVT.